The 4 T cell receptor beta chains reported below all come from one sample, sequenced in a study of blood T cell repertoires in COVID-19. Repertoires were generated with immunoSEQ multiplex PCR, while TCRdb's copy carries only in-frame clones and drops some. This table holds a few hundred thousand clones, less than 90% found once. The sample comprised PBMCs or T cells enriched from blood (not recorded which). These receptor sequences come from a woman between 40 and 50 years old who had recovered from COVID-19.

The V and J genes are TRBV7-2 and TRBJ2-3, with TRBD2 matching 15 bases. There are 16 residues in the CDR3. Germline CDR1 and CDR2: SGHTA and FQGNSA. The J segment lost 3 bases and the V segment lost 3 bases, leaving 1 base of the junction unmatched. For the CDR3, the DNA is TGTGCCAGCAGCTTGGGACTAGCGGGAGGAACAGATACGCAGTATTTT. This sequence encodes CASSLGLAGGTDTQYF.

This clone appeared a few times. The chain recombines TRBV28 with TRBJ2-6; D is uncertain. Germline CDR1 is MDHEN and CDR2 is SYDVKM. Between the trimmed V and J ends, which lost 1 base and 2 bases, there was a span of 6 bases. CDR3 size: 15 residues. CDR3: CASSLLGAGANVLTF. The CDR3 DNA reads as TGTGCCAGCAGTTTATTAGGAGCTGGGGCCAACGTCCTGACTTTC.

The CDR3 protein is CASRGTGPNTEAFF. The DNA of the CDR3 is TGTGCCAGTAGGGGGACAGGACCGAACACTGAAGCTTTCTTT. The rearrangement links TRBV19 to TRBJ1-1, with TRBD1 matching over 8 bases. CDR1 and CDR2 from the germline V gene are LNHDA and SQIVND (reference sequence). V shed 6 bases, J shed 1 base, and the junction held 4 bases outside the gene matches. This CDR3 spans 14 amino acids.

The V gene is TRBV19, the J gene TRBJ1-2; TRBD1 is a possible D gene (6 bases). Per germline, CDR1 LNHDA and CDR2 SQIVND (reference sequence). This CDR3 is built from 15 residues. V was trimmed by 10 bases and J by 0 bases, leaving 18 bases between them. The CDR3 is CATRTDRLSNYGYTF. The CDR3 coding sequence is TGTGCCACTAGGACGGACAGACTTTCTAACTATGGCTACACCTTC.